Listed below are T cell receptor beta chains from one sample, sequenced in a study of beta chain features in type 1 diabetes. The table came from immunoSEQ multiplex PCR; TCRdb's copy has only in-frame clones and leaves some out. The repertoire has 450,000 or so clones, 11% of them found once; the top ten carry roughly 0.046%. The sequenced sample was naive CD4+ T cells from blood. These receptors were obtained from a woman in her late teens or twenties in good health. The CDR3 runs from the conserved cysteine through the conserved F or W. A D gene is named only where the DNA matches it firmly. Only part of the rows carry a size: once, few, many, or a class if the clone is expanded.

TGTGCCAGCAGCCCCCCGGGGAAGTCAGAGACCCAGTACTTC	CASSPPGKSETQYF	-	-	TRBV9	TRBJ2-5
TGCAGCGTTGGGGCGGGGGACACGCAGTATTTT	CSVGAGDTQYF	few	TRBD2	TRBV29-1	TRBJ2-3
TGTGCCAGCAGTTCCAGAGAGAGGGGTTTTAACATTCAGTACTTC	CASSSRERGFNIQYF	few	-	TRBV28	TRBJ2-4
TGTGCCAGCAGACGGACCGGGACAAAGTCTGAAGCTTTCTTT	CASRRTGTKSEAFF	few	-	TRBV5-4	TRBJ1-1
TGCAGCGTTGCAGCGGGAGGGCAGGACGAGCAGTACTTC	CSVAAGGQDEQYF	few	TRBD2	TRBV29-1	TRBJ2-7
TGTGCCAGCAGCTTGGCGGGAACCAATTCACCCCTCCACTTT	CASSLAGTNSPLHF	few	-	TRBV7-9	TRBJ1-6
TGTGCCAGCAGCCGATTTAGGGGCGGGAATGAGCAGTTCTTC	CASSRFRGGNEQFF	-	-	TRBV14	TRBJ2-1
TGTGCCAGCAGGCGGACACCGAACACTGAAGCTTTCTTT	CASRRTPNTEAFF	few	-	TRBV7-9	TRBJ1-1
TGCGCCAGCACCCGAGGACTTAGCTCCTACAATGAGCAGTTCTTC	CASTRGLSSYNEQFF	-	-	TRBV5-1	TRBJ2-1
TGTGCCAGCCATGGACAGGGTAGGACCGGGGAGCTGTTTTTT	CASHGQGRTGELFF	-	TRBD1	TRBV4-2	TRBJ2-2
TGTGCCTGGAGTGTACGACTAGCGGGAGCGCTGGTAGATACGCAGTATTTT	CAWSVRLAGALVDTQYF	many	TRBD2	TRBV30	TRBJ2-3
TGTGCCAGCAGTGAAGCAGGGGGCGCCGAGACCCAGTACTTC	CASSEAGGAETQYF	-	TRBD1	TRBV6-1	TRBJ2-5
TGTGCCAGCAGTTTGGCGGGGGCCACAGCATATACGCAGTATTTT	CASSLAGATAYTQYF	-	-	TRBV28	TRBJ2-3
TGTGCCAGCAGCCAGGGGGTAGCGAATCAGCCCCAGCATTTT	CASSQGVANQPQHF	few	-	TRBV4-2	TRBJ1-5
TGTGCCAGCAGCTTTCCTACAGGGATTTCCTACAATGAGCAGTTCTTC	CASSFPTGISYNEQFF	few	-	TRBV5-6	TRBJ2-1
TGCGCCAGCAGCCCGGACAGGGGCACAGATACGCAGTATTTT	CASSPDRGTDTQYF	-	TRBD1	TRBV4-1	TRBJ2-3
TGTGCCATCACCACATCCCCTGCCGACCCTGGGGCCAACGTCCTGACTTTC	CAITTSPADPGANVLTF	few	-	TRBV10-3	TRBJ2-6
TGTGCCAGCAGCGCGTCATACTCGGGACGGTACTCCTACAATGAGCAGTTCTTC	CASSASYSGRYSYNEQFF	-	-	TRBV9	TRBJ2-1